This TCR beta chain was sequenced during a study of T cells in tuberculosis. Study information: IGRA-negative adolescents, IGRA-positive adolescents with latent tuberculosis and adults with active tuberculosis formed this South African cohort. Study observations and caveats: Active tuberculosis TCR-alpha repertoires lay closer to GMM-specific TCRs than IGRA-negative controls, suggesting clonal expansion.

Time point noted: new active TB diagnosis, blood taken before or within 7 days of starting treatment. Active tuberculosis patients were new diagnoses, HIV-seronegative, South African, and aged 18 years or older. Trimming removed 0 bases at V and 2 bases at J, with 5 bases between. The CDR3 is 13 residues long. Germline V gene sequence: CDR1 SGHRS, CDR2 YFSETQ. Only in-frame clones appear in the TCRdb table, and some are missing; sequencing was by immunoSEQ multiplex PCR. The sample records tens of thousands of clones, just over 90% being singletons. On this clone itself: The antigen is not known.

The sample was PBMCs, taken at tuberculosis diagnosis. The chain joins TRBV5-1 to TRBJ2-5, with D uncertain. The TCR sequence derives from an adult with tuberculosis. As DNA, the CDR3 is TGCGCCAGCAGCTTGGGGGCTCAAGAGACCCAGTACTTC. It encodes CASSLGAQETQYF.